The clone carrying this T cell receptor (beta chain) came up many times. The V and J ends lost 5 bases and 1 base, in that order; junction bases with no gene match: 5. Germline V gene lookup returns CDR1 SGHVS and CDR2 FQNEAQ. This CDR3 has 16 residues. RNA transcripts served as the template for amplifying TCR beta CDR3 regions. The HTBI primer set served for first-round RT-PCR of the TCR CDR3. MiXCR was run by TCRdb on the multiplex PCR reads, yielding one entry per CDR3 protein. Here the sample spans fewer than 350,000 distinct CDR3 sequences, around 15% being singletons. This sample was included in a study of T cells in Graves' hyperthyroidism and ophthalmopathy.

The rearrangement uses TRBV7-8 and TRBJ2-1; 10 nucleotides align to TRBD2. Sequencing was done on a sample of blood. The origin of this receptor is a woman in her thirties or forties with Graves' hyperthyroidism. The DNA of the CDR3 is TGTGCCAGCAGCCCGCCGGGACTAGCGTCCTACAATGAGCAGTTCTTC. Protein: CASSPPGLASYNEQFF.